This TCR beta chain was profiled in a study of blood T cell repertoires in COVID-19. Original analysis: Reference gene primer amplification gave estimated nucleated cell counts. Some clones are missing from TCRdb's copy, which holds only in-frame ones; the method was immunoSEQ multiplex PCR. V, J and clone size reflect that table, while D and trimming were determined from the DNA. The sample records more than 85,000 clones, roughly 86% being singletons. CDR3 length: 17 amino acids. V gave up 0 bases and J gave up 5 bases; unmatched junction bases: 9. In germline, CDR1 is LGHNA, CDR2 YNFKEQ. The source of this sequence is a man aged 45-60 years with active or convalescent COVID-19. This chain uses TRBV4-2 with TRBJ2-5; TRBD2 aligns across 10 bases. Sequenced input: peripheral blood. CDR3 loop: CASSQDTAGGRQETQYF. The DNA for the CDR3 is TGTGCCAGCAGCCAAGATACAGCGGGGGGGCGTCAGGAGACCCAGTACTTC.